This TCR beta chain stems from a study of blood T cells in healthy people across ages. Concerning this clonotype: One end of the junction fails to match germline, which may point to a read error.

Per germline, CDR1 KGHSH and CDR2 LQKENI. CDR3 length: 13 residues. A sample-barcoded 5' primer and a J-beta primer mix were used in a second PCR of about 7 to 11 cycles. Each single sample gave us at least 3 million CDR3-containing paired-end reads. From the 5' RACE reads, TCRdb called clonotypes with MiXCR, one entry per CDR3 protein. The sample lists roughly 410,000 distinct CDR3 sequences; 45% to 60% were seen once. The TCR comes from a man aged 55 to 69 in good health. Sequencing was performed on blood. The chain combines TRBV18 with TRBJ2-1, with D perhaps matching TRBD1 or TRBD2 (6 bases each). The CDR3 DNA follows: TGTGCCAGCGCACCTCGGGGGCTCAATGAGCAGTTCTTC. It translates to CASAPRGLNEQFF.